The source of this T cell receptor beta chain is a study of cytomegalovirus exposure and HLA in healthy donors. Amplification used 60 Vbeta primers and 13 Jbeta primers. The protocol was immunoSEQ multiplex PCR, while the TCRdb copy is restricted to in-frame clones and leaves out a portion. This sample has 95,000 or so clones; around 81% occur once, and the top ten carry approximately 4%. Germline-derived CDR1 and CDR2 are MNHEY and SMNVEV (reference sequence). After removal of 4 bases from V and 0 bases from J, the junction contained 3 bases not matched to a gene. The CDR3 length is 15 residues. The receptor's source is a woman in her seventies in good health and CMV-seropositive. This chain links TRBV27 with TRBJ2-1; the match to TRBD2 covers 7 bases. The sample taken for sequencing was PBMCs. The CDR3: CASSYSGDSYNEQFF. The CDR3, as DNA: TGTGCCAGCAGTTACAGCGGGGACTCCTACAATGAGCAGTTCTTC.